The entry below describes one T cell receptor beta chain. The data originate from a study of OX40 agonist ivuxolimab in advanced cancers. Profiled with immunoSEQ multiplex PCR; TCRdb holds only in-frame clones, not every one. Seen here are fewer than 8,500 clones, just over 85% observed once, and the top ten hold approximately 2%. The source was CD4+ or CD8+ T cells sorted from blood, collected in a trial of the OX40 agonist ivuxolimab. The TCR comes from an adult with an advanced solid tumor such as melanoma, head and neck, liver or kidney cancer.

This CDR3 is CASSLGQANEKLFF. The CDR3 DNA reads TGTGCCAGCAGCTTGGGACAGGCGAATGAAAAACTGTTTTTT. The V gene is TRBV11-2, the J gene TRBJ1-4, with TRBD1 matching 8 bases. This CDR3 comprises 14 residues. The trim removed 3 bases at V and 5 bases at J, leaving 2 bases unmatched. Germline values: CDR1 SGHAT, CDR2 FQNNGV.